This T cell receptor beta chain stems from a study of blood T cell repertoires in COVID-19. On the study more broadly: The United States, Italy and Spain provided the acute and convalescent COVID-19 samples. Sources were T cells, B-cell-depleted T cells, or PBMCs; the material itself was cDNA or gDNA.

The CDR3 consists of 15 residues. CDR1 and CDR2 (germline): SEHNR, FQNEAQ (reference sequence). V was clipped by 6 bases and J by 4 bases; unmatched bases: 6. Per the study methods: Nucleated cell number was recorded as an estimate derived from reference gene primer amplification. Method: immunoSEQ multiplex PCR; TCRdb's copy keeps in-frame clones and lacks some. V and J calls and clone size are copied from that table; D and trimming were computed from the DNA. The sample lists roughly 480,000 clones; approximately 92% were seen once. Seattle patients were enrolled while actively infected and followed longitudinally. Note on this clone: Other nucleotide sequences in the sample specify the same CDR3.

The sequence was obtained from a man aged 18 to 29 with COVID-19, enrolled during active disease. The chain employs TRBV7-9 and TRBJ2-6, with 7 bases that match TRBD1. Sample: peripheral blood. CDR3 sequence reads: CASSPTGNGANVLTF. CDR3 nucleotides: TGTGCCAGCAGTCCGACAGGGAACGGGGCCAACGTCCTGACTTTC.